The T cell receptor beta chain under discussion was sequenced for a study of shared clonotypes between healthy human individuals. Whole-study results and caveats: Larger richness was generally estimated for naive than memory subsets. Roughly 4.6% of naive CD4 clonotypes were common to several donors.

For this clone: The antigen remains unidentified.

For sorted subsets, approximately 200 ng DNA per replicate equaled roughly 29,000 T cell genomes. Data came from immunoSEQ multiplex PCR; TCRdb stores just in-frame clones and leaves some out. The table records 2,500,000 or so clones, around 93% of them present only once. Everyone who donated was a Caucasian adult who lived in Nashville, Tennessee. The sample comprised naive CD4+ T cells from PBMCs. Subset of the sample: CD45RA+ positively selected. The sequence came from a man in his late teens or twenties in good health. Some clones in this sample may be carry-over from other donors' samples.

The CDR3, as DNA: TGTGCCCTTCGGAGGGATTACGGGAACCCTGAACAGACCCAGTACTTC. Translating it yields CALRRDYGNPEQTQYF. This chain connects TRBV2 to TRBJ2-5, with TRBD2 as a possible D gene (6 bases). CDR3 length equals 16 residues. V lost 11 bases and J lost 6, with 28 bases in between. From germline, CDR1 is SNHLY and CDR2 FYNNEI.